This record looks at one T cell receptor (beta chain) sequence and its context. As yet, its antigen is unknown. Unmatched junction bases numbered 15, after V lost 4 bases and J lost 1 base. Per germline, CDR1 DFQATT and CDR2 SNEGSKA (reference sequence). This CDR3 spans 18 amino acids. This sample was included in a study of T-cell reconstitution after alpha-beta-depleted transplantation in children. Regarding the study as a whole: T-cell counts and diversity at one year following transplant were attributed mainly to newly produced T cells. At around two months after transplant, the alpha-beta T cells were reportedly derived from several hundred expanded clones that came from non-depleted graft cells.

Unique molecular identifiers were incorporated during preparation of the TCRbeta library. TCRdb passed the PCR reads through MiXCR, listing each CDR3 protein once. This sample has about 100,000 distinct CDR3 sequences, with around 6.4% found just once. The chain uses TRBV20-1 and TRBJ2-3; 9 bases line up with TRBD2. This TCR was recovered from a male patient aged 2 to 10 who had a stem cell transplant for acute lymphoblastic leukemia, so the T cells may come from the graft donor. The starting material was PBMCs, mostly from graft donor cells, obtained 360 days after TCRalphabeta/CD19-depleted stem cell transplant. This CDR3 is CSATRYLAGFRGTDTQYF. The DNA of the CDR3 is TGCAGTGCTACGAGGTACCTAGCGGGGTTCCGGGGCACAGATACGCAGTATTTT.